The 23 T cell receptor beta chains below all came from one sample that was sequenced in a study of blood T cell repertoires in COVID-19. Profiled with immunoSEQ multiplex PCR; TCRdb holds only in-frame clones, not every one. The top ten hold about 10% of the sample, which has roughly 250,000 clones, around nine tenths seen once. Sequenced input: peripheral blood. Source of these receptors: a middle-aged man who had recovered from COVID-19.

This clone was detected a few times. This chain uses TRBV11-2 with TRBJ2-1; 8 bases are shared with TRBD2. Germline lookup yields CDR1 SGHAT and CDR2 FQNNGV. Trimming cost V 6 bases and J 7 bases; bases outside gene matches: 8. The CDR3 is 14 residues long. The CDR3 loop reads CASRLSGSLNEQFF. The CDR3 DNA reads TGTGCCAGCAGACTCAGCGGGAGCTTAAATGAGCAGTTCTTC.

The CDR3 loop is CASSPAHQGANEQFF. DNA of the CDR3: TGTGCCAGCAGCCCAGCCCACCAGGGGGCAAATGAGCAGTTCTTC. The chain carries TRBV14 and TRBJ2-1; 8 nucleotides agree with TRBD1. V lost 4 bases and J lost 7; bases outside the gene matches: 9. This CDR3 region has 15 residues. Germline lookup yields CDR1 SGHDN and CDR2 FVKESK. Combining the CDR3 with reference TRBV14 and TRBJ2-1 gives the whole variable domain EAGVTQFPSHSVIEKGQTVTLRCDPISGHDNLYWYRRVMGKEIKFLLHFVKESKQDESGMPNNRFLAERTGGTYSTLKVQPAELEDSGVYFCASSPAHQGANEQFFGPGTRLTVL.

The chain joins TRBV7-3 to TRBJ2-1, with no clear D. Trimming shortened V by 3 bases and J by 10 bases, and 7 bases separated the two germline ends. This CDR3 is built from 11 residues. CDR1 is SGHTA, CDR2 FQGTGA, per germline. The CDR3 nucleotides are TGTGCCAGCAGCTTTAACACGGAGCAGTTCTTC. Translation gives CASSFNTEQFF.

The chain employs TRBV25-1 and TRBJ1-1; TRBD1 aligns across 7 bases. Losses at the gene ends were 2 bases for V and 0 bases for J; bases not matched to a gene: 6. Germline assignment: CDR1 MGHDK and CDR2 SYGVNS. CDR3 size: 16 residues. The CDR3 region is CASSENRGFMNTEAFF. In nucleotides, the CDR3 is TGTGCCAGCAGTGAAAACAGGGGATTCATGAACACTGAAGCTTTCTTT.

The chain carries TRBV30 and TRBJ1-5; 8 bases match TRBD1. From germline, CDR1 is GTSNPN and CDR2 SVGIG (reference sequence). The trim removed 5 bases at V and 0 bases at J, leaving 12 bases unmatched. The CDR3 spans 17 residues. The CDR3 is CAWSSGQALSSNQPQHF. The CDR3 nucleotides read TGTGCCTGGTCCTCGGGACAGGCTCTTAGTAGCAATCAGCCCCAGCATTTT.

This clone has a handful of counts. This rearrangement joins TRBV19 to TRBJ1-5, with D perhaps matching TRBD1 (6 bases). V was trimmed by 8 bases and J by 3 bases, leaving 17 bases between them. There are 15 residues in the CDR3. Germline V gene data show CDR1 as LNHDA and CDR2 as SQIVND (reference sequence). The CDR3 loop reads CASQTGRGANQPQHF. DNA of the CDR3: TGTGCCAGTCAAACGGGCAGGGGCGCCAATCAGCCCCAGCATTTT. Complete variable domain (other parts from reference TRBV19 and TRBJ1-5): DGGITQSPKYLFRKEGQNVTLSCEQNLNHDAMYWYRQDPGQGLRLIYYSQIVNDFQKGDIAEGYSVSREKKESFPLTVTSAQKNPTAFYLCASQTGRGANQPQHFGDGTRLSIL.

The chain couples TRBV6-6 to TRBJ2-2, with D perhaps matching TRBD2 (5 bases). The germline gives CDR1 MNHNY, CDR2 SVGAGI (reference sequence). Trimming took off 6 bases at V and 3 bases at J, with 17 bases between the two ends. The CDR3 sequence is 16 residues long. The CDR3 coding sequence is TGTGCCAGCAGCCCAGGCACCGGGGTGGACACCGGGGAGCTGTTTTTT. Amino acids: CASSPGTGVDTGELFF.

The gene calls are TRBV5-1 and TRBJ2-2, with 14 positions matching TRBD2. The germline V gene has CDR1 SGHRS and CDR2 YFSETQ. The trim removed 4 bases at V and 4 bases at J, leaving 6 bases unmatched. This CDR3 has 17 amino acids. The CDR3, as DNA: TGCGCCAGCAGCCTAGGACTAGCGGGGGGTGCCACCGGGGAGCTGTTTTTT. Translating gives CASSLGLAGGATGELFF.

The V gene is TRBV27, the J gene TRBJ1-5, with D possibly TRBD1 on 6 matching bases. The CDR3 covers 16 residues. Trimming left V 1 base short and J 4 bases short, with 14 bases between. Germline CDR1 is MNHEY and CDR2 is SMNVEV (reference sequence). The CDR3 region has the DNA TGTGCCAGCAGTTTATTGGGCAGGGGATCGAATCAGCCCCAGCATTTT. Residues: CASSLLGRGSNQPQHF.

CDR3 nucleotide sequence: TGTGCCAGCAGTATCGGACTGCAAGAGACCCAGTACTTC. Protein product: CASSIGLQETQYF. The chain recombines TRBV4-2 with TRBJ2-5; weak D call: TRBD2 (5 bases). The germline V gene encodes CDR1 LGHNA and CDR2 YNFKEQ. V was trimmed by 6 bases and J by 2 bases, leaving 10 bases between them. The CDR3 runs 13 residues.

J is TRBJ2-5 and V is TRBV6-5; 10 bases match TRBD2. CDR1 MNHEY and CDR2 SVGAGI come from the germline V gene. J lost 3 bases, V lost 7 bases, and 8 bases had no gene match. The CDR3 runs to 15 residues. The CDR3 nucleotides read TGTGCCAGCACCAACCATAGCGGGGGGAAAGAGACCCAGTACTTC. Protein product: CASTNHSGGKETQYF.

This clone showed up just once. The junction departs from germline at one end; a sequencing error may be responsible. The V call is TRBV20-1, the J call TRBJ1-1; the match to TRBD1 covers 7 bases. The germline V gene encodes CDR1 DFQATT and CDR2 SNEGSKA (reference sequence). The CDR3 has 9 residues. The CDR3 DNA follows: TGCAGTGCTAGGATGGGACAGAAATTT. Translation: CSARMGQKF.

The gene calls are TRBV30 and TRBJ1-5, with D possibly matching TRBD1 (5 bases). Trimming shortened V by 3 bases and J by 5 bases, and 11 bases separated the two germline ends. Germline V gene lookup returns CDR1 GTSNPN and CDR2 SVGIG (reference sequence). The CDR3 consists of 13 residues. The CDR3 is CAWSSGVDQPQHF. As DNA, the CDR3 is TGTGCCTGGAGCTCGGGGGTGGATCAGCCCCAGCATTTT.

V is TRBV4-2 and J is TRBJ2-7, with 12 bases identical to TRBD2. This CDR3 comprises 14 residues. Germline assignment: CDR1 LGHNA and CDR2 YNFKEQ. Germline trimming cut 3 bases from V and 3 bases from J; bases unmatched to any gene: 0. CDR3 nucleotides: TGTGCCAGCAGCCAGACTAGCGGGAGCTACGAGCAGTACTTC. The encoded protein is CASSQTSGSYEQYF.

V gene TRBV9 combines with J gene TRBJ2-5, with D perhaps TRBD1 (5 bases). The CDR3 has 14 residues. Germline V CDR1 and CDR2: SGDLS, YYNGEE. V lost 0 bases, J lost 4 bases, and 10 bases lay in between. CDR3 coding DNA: TGTGCCAGCAGCGTAGCAGACAGAAGAGAGACCCAGTACTTC. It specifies CASSVADRRETQYF.

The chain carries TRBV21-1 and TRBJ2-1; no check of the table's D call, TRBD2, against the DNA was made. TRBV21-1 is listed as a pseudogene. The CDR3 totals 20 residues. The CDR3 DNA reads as TGTGCCAGCAGCAAAGTAGGATGGCTAGCGGGGGATCTATCCTACAATGAGCAGTTCTTC. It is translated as CASSKVGWLAGDLSYNEQFF.

The CDR3 here is CASSPPGGAGNQPQHF. Written as DNA, the CDR3 is TGTGCCAGCTCACCACCAGGGGGCGCGGGCAATCAGCCCCAGCATTTT. V and J are TRBV18 and TRBJ1-5; TRBD1 agrees at 7 bases. CDR1 and CDR2 from the germline V gene are KGHSH and LQKENI. V shed 0 bases, J shed 2 bases, and the junction held 4 bases outside the gene matches. The CDR3 has 16 amino acids. Full variable domain (remainder filled in from reference TRBV18 and TRBJ1-5): NAGVMQNPRHLVRRRGQEARLRCSPMKGHSHVYWYRQLPEEGLKFMVYLQKENIIDESGMPKERFSAEFPKEGPSILRIQQVVRGDSAAYFCASSPPGGAGNQPQHFGDGTRLSIL.

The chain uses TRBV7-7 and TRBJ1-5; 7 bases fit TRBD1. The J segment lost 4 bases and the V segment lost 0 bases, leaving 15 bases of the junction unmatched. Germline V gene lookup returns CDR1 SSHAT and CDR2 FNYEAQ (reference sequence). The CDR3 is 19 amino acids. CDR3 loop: CASSLARDRAGPSNQPQHF. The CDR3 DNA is TGTGCCAGCAGCTTAGCGAGGGACAGAGCCGGCCCTAGTAATCAGCCCCAGCATTTT.

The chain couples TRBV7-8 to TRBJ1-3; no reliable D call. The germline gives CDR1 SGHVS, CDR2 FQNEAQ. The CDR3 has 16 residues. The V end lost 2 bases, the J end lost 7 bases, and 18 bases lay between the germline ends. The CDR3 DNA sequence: TGTGCCAGCAGCTTAATAGGAGGCGGGCGGGGTAACACCATATATTTT. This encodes CASSLIGGGRGNTIYF. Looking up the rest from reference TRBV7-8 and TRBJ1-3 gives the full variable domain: GAGVSQSPRYKVAKRGQDVALRCDPISGHVSLFWYQQALGQGPEFLTYFQNEAQLDKSGLPSDRFFAERPEGSVSTLKIQRTQQEDSAVYLCASSLIGGGRGNTIYFGEGSWLTVV.

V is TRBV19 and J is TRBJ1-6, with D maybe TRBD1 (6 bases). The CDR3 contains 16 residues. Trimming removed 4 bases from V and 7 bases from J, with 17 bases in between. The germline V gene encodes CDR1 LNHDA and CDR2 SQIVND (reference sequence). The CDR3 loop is CASSTRQEHYNSPLHF. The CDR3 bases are TGTGCCAGTAGTACCAGACAGGAGCACTACAATTCACCCCTCCACTTT.

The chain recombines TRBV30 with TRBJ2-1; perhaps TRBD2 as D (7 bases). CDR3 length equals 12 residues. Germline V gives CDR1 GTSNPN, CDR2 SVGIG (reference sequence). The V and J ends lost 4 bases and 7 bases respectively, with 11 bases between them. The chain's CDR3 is CAWTEGGNEQFF. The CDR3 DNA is TGTGCCTGGACCGAGGGGGGGAATGAGCAGTTCTTC.

The CDR3: CASSLAGEAFF. In nucleotides, the CDR3 is TGCGCCAGCAGCTTGGCAGGTGAAGCTTTCTTT. V gene TRBV5-1 combines with J gene TRBJ1-1; D is uncertain. Germline V CDR1 and CDR2: SGHRS, YFSETQ. Trimming cost V 0 bases and J 7 bases, with 4 bases left between them. The CDR3 is 11 residues long.

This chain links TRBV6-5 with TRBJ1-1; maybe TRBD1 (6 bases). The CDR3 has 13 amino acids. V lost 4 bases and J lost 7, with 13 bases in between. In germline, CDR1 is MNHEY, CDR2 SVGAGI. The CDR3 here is CASSSPTGFEAFF. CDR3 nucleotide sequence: TGTGCCAGCAGTTCCCCTACAGGGTTTGAAGCTTTCTTT.